This is a list of T cell receptor beta chains from one sample in a study of cytomegalovirus exposure and HLA in healthy donors. Method: immunoSEQ multiplex PCR; TCRdb's copy keeps in-frame clones and lacks some. This sample contains about 200,000 clones. Specimen: PBMCs. These receptors were obtained from a man aged 25 to 45 in good health and CMV-seronegative. Each CDR3 is given with its conserved first and last residue. A D gene is named only where the DNA matches it firmly.

>TRBJ2-2|TRBD2|TRBV2
CASGVAGGLNTGELFF
>TRBJ2-2|.|TRBV10-1
CASSESVYAGELFF
>TRBJ2-1|.|TRBV6-1
CASSEPAPPLREQFF
>TRBJ2-2|TRBD1|TRBV10-1
CASPPPPGGTVGSGELFF
>TRBJ2-1|.|TRBV11-2
CASSPAAGPYNEQFF
>TRBJ1-1|.|TRBV30
CAWRMGVEAGVNTEAFF
>TRBJ2-1|TRBD1|TRBV4-1
CASSQAPGQGIHEQFF
>TRBJ1-1|.|TRBV6-6
CASSYPDSLEAFF
>TRBJ2-7|.|TRBV4-1
CASSQGPQVSTYEQYF
>TRBJ2-7|TRBD2|TRBV5-4
CASSSGLAGVYEQYF
>TRBJ2-1|TRBD2|TRBV30
CAWSVPTSGSYNEQFF
>TRBJ2-2|.|TRBV6-4
CASSDWGESNTGELFF
>TRBJ1-4|.|TRBV7-9
CASSLAEGRDHEKLFF
>TRBJ1-3|TRBD1|TRBV11-3
CASSLTGQGNTIYF
>TRBJ2-7|.|TRBV2
CASSDGASYEQYF
>TRBJ2-3|TRBD2|TRBV9
CASSAGTTTDTQYF
>TRBJ2-7|.|TRBV28
CASSLGQPTVQYF
>TRBJ1-4|TRBD1|TRBV7-9
CASTRQGAWDEKLFF
>TRBJ2-7|.|TRBV18
CASSPRGGQTSYEQYF
>TRBJ1-3|TRBD1|TRBV30
CAWKRGTGLSSGNTIYF
>TRBJ1-1|.|TRBV2
CASSEGGRAFF